The next 14 T cell receptor beta chains were all read from a single sample in a study of CD8 T cells in ankylosing spondylitis. TCRdb ran MiXCR on the 5' RACE reads and lists one entry per CDR3 protein. The sample has hundreds of thousands of distinct CDR3 sequences; 8% to 9.5% are singletons. The specimen was blood, either unsorted or a sorted T cell fraction (not recorded which). These receptors all come from a male donor with ankylosing spondylitis or in good health (not recorded which).

The V call is TRBV19, the J call TRBJ1-2; no firm D call. This CDR3 has 12 amino acids. The V gene lost 7 bases and the J gene lost 7 bases, with 13 bases spanning the gap. Germline V lookup: CDR1 LNHDA, CDR2 SQIVND (reference sequence). CDR3 bases: TGTGCCAGTAACAACGACATAGCTGGCTACACCTTC. It yields the protein CASNNDIAGYTF.

The rearrangement uses TRBV29-1 and TRBJ1-2, with TRBD1 identical over 8 bases. The CDR3 is 13 amino acids. The germline V gene has CDR1 SQVTM and CDR2 ANQGSEA. V lost 6 bases and J lost 4; bases outside the gene matches: 7. The CDR3 loop reads CSVLWTGSYGYTF. CDR3 coding DNA: TGCAGCGTCCTCTGGACAGGGAGCTATGGCTACACCTTC.

This clonotype was seen many times. This chain uses TRBV9 with TRBJ1-4, with D unclear. Trimming removed 1 base at V and 5 bases at J, with 6 bases between. Germline V gene lookup returns CDR1 SGDLS and CDR2 YYNGEE. CDR3 length: 13 amino acids. In DNA, the CDR3 is TGTGCCAGCAGCGTATCCGGCAATGAAAAACTGTTTTTT. It is translated as CASSVSGNEKLFF.

The DNA for the CDR3 is TGTGCCAGCAGTGAATATAGGTTGGGACAGGGCAATGAAAAACTGTTTTTT. This sequence encodes CASSEYRLGQGNEKLFF. This chain connects TRBV25-1 to TRBJ1-4; 9 bases fit TRBD1. This CDR3 is 17 amino acids long. The junction had 7 bases not matched to a gene; V was cut back by 0 bases and J by 5 bases. Germline CDR1 and CDR2: MGHDK and SYGVNS.

This clonotype was observed a handful of times. The CDR3 nucleotides are TGTGCCAGCAGTACAGGGGGCGCGTTGTTTACTTTCTTT. Its translation: CASSTGGALFTFF. This chain connects TRBV12-3 or TRBV12-4 to TRBJ1-1, with 9 bases matching TRBD1. The CDR3 extends over 13 amino acids. J gave up 12 bases and V 5 bases, and 10 bases lay outside the gene matches.

This clonotype was seen many times. V usage is TRBV4-1 and J usage is TRBJ2-7; 10 nucleotides agree with TRBD1. J was trimmed by 2 bases and V by 0 bases; bases with no gene match: 4. The germline V gene encodes CDR1 MGHRA and CDR2 YSYEKL. This CDR3 has 16 amino acids. The DNA for the CDR3 is TGCGCCAGCAGCCAAGACAGGACAGGGGGTACCTACGAGCAGTACTTC. It translates to CASSQDRTGGTYEQYF.

This clonotype came up many times. V and J are TRBV6-2 or TRBV6-3 and TRBJ2-3; D ambiguous. Per the germline V gene, CDR1 is MNHEY and CDR2 is SVGEGT. The CDR3 runs 13 residues. Trimming took off 4 bases at V and 5 bases at J, with 10 bases between the two ends. Here the CDR3 DNA reads TGTGCCAGCAGTTCCAGGCTACTAGATACGCAGTATTTT. It encodes CASSSRLLDTQYF.

The chain recombines TRBV3-1 with TRBJ2-1; 9 nucleotides match TRBD2. Trimming at V came to 2 bases and at J to 4 bases, leaving 12 bases not matched to a gene. Germline CDR1 and CDR2: LGHDT and YNNKEL (reference sequence). This CDR3 is 18 amino acids long. The CDR3 DNA reads TGTGCCAGCAGCCAAAGCCCCGAGTCGCGGGAGGGTTACAATGAGCAGTTCTTC. This sequence encodes CASSQSPESREGYNEQFF.

The sample holds a few counts of this clonotype. This sequence joins TRBV18 and TRBJ2-1; D is undetermined. This CDR3 is built from 14 residues. Germline assignment: CDR1 KGHSH and CDR2 LQKENI. V lost 6 bases and J lost 6, with 15 bases in between. The DNA of the CDR3 is TGTGCCAGCTCTCCCCGGATGGAGTTCAATGAGCAGTTCTTC. It translates to CASSPRMEFNEQFF.

This clonotype was detected ten times or more. This chain uses TRBV5-1 with TRBJ1-3; D is unclear. CDR3 length: 13 amino acids. Trimming pared 4 bases from V and 0 bases from J, leaving 5 bases between. The V gene's germline CDR1 is SGHRS and CDR2 YFSETQ. CDR3 in amino acids: CASSPSSGNTIYF. DNA for the CDR3: TGCGCCAGCAGCCCTAGCTCTGGAAACACCATATATTTT.

This clonotype was detected many times. The genes are TRBV5-1 and TRBJ2-3; 7 bases line up with TRBD2. This CDR3 spans 17 amino acids. V lost 2 bases to trimming and J lost 0 bases; unmatched junction nucleotides: 9. Germline V gene sequence: CDR1 SGHRS, CDR2 YFSETQ. CDR3 DNA sequence: TGCGCCAGCAGCTTTTCGGGACTAAAAGTCAGCACAGATACGCAGTATTTT. The encoded protein is CASSFSGLKVSTDTQYF.

This clonotype was seen ten or more times. The chain carries TRBV29-1 and TRBJ2-3; 8 positions agree with TRBD2. After removal of 2 bases from V and 2 bases from J, the junction contained 9 bases not matched to a gene. Germline V lookup: CDR1 SQVTM, CDR2 ANQGSEA. The CDR3 has 16 amino acids. This chain's CDR3 is CSVEIASGHLTDTQYF. The CDR3 DNA reads TGCAGCGTTGAAATAGCTAGCGGGCACCTCACAGATACGCAGTATTTT.

This clonotype was found many times. The V call is TRBV6-1, the J call TRBJ1-1; D unresolved. V lost 7 bases, J lost 5 bases, and 20 bases lay in between. Germline values: CDR1 MNHNS, CDR2 SASEGT. The CDR3 loop spans 15 amino acids. In nucleotides, the CDR3 is TGTGCCAGCACTCCTTTCCCGGGGTCCGGAACTGAAGCTTTCTTT. Its translation is CASTPFPGSGTEAFF.

The table lists this clonotype with many counts. The genes are TRBV20-1 and TRBJ2-1; 9 nucleotides match TRBD2. Germline loops: CDR1 DFQATT, CDR2 SNEGSKA (reference sequence). The CDR3 length is 17 residues. Unmatched junction bases numbered 20, after V lost 5 bases and J lost 9 bases. CDR3 loop: CSADSTSGSLSRREQFF. The CDR3 DNA reads TGCAGTGCTGACTCGACTAGCGGTAGTTTATCGCGCCGTGAGCAGTTCTTC.